Below, one T cell receptor beta chain is given with its context. The data were taken from a study of blood T cell repertoires in COVID-19. The wider study: Acute and convalescent COVID-19 specimens originated in the United States, Italy and Spain.

With V trimmed by 3 bases and J by 7 bases, 3 bases remained unmatched. CDR1 and CDR2 from the germline V gene are MDHEN and SYDVKM. The CDR3 is 14 amino acids. TCRdb's table, derived via immunoSEQ multiplex PCR, lists solely in-frame clones and lacks some. This table holds tens of thousands of clones, 70% to 90% found once. The sequenced material came from peripheral blood. The chain links TRBV28 to TRBJ2-1, with 10 bases fitting TRBD2. The sequence was collected from a man aged 65-85 years with active COVID-19. CDR3 loop: CASSFLAGENEQFF. For the CDR3, the DNA is TGTGCCAGCAGTTTCCTAGCGGGAGAGAATGAGCAGTTCTTC.